The 22 T cell receptor beta chains in this list originate from one sample, sequenced in a study of identical twins. TCRdb used MiXCR to reprocess the 5' RACE reads, holding one entry per CDR3 protein. Seen here are about 470,000 distinct CDR3 sequences, approximately 25% observed once, and the top ten hold 2.9%. The data also belong to a second study, concerning T cells expressing NK-cell markers.

Sequences were obtained from CD4+ T cells sorted from blood. Every receptor here comes from a woman younger than 30 in good health.

A single count supports this clonotype. The rearrangement uses TRBV25-1 and TRBJ2-7; TRBD2 matches 10 bases. The germline V gene encodes CDR1 MGHDK and CDR2 SYGVNS. This CDR3 contains 13 residues. V dropped 6 bases and J dropped 6; count of bases not matched to a gene: 5. Written as DNA, the CDR3 is TGTGCCAGCAGGGGGACTAGCGTTTTCGAGCAGTACTTC. It specifies CASRGTSVFEQYF.

This clonotype occurred a few times. The genes are TRBV2 and TRBJ2-1, with a weak D call TRBD2 (6 bases). CDR3 size: 15 residues. The germline V gene has CDR1 SNHLY and CDR2 FYNNEI. V lost 6 bases and J lost 4, with 16 bases in between. CDR3 sequence (DNA): TGTGCCAGCAGAGGAGGTGATAGCGGTTACAATGAGCAGTTCTTC. This codes for CASRGGDSGYNEQFF.

This chain uses TRBV5-1 with TRBJ2-7, with D possibly being TRBD2 (5 bases). Deletions cut 0 bases from V and 3 bases from J, with 13 bases between. In germline, CDR1 is SGHRS, CDR2 YFSETQ. The CDR3 has 15 residues. Here the CDR3 reads CASSLAGLASYEQYF. The CDR3 nucleotides read TGCGCCAGCAGCTTGGCCGGTCTAGCCAGCTACGAGCAGTACTTC.

This clonotype was found a few times. The rearrangement joins TRBV6-1 to TRBJ2-1, with D maybe TRBD1 (6 bases). CDR1 and CDR2 from the germline V gene are MNHNS and SASEGT. Trimming took 10 bases from V and 0 from J, leaving 13 bases between them. The CDR3 has 14 amino acids. CDR3 bases: TGTGCCACCCTCCCAGGGGTCTCCTACAATGAGCAGTTCTTC. Amino acid sequence: CATLPGVSYNEQFF.

The chain employs TRBV7-9 and TRBJ1-2, with 9 bases fitting TRBD1. Germline assignment: CDR1 SEHNR and CDR2 FQNEAQ (reference sequence). This CDR3 has 15 residues. V lost 2 bases, J lost 8 bases, and 9 bases stayed unmatched. CDR3 protein: CASSLQDRGFQGYTF. CDR3 DNA: TGTGCCAGCAGCTTACAGGACAGGGGCTTCCAAGGCTACACCTTC.

The CDR3 reads CASSNSGGASNEQFF. CDR3 in DNA: TGTGCCAGCTCTAACTCGGGGGGGGCCTCCAATGAGCAGTTCTTC. The chain employs TRBV12-3 or TRBV12-4 and TRBJ2-1; TRBD2 matches 8 bases. This CDR3 comprises 15 residues. With 8 bases clipped from V and 6 bases from J, the junction kept 12 bases outside the gene matches.

The chain employs TRBV12-3 or TRBV12-4 and TRBJ1-5; 8 nucleotides agree with TRBD1. V was clipped by 2 bases and J by 4 bases; unmatched bases: 7. This CDR3 comprises 16 residues. CDR3 DNA sequence: TGTGCCAGCAGTTTAAGAGGACAGGGTGGGAATCAGCCCCAGCATTTT. Translated: CASSLRGQGGNQPQHF.

This clonotype was detected only a few times. The rearrangement links TRBV29-1 to TRBJ2-7, with 10 bases matching TRBD1. The junction had 5 bases not matched to a gene; V was cut back by 8 bases and J by 1 base. The germline V gene has CDR1 SQVTM and CDR2 ANQGSEA. There are 13 residues in the CDR3. The CDR3 DNA is TGCAGCATCAGACAGGGGGCTTCCTACGAGCAGTACTTC. Translation: CSIRQGASYEQYF.

This clonotype has just a few counts. The rearrangement links TRBV5-1 to TRBJ2-7; TRBD1 agrees at 9 bases. Unmatched junction bases numbered 7, after V lost 0 bases and J lost 3 bases. Germline CDR1 reads SGHRS; CDR2 reads YFSETQ. The CDR3 has 16 residues. In DNA, the CDR3 is TGCGCCAGCAGCTTGGCCTGGGGACAGGGATACTACGAGCAGTACTTC. This gives the protein CASSLAWGQGYYEQYF.

The rearrangement uses TRBV5-6 and TRBJ2-3; D might be TRBD2 (5 bases). Germline CDR1 is SGHDT and CDR2 is YYEEEE. The CDR3 consists of 14 residues. V lost 3 bases, J lost 4 bases, and 12 bases lay in between. The DNA for the CDR3 is TGTGCCAGCAGCTGGGTGGGAGCGGCAGATACGCAGTATTTT. This sequence encodes CASSWVGAADTQYF.

This chain uses TRBV7-9 with TRBJ1-5; weak D call: TRBD1 (6 bases). Germline-derived CDR1 and CDR2 are SEHNR and FQNEAQ (reference sequence). The CDR3 runs to 15 residues. The ends were cut back, 5 bases at V and 5 bases at J, with 16 bases in the middle. The CDR3 spells CASSPPGDIYQPQHF. The CDR3 region has the DNA TGTGCCAGCAGCCCTCCCGGGGACATCTATCAGCCCCAGCATTTT.

The chain links TRBV3-1 to TRBJ1-4, with D uncertain. The CDR3 is 14 residues long. The V gene lost 2 bases and the J gene lost 8 bases, with 12 bases spanning the gap. The germline V gene has CDR1 LGHDT and CDR2 YNNKEL (reference sequence). The CDR3 reads CASSQQVSQEKLFF. CDR3 sequence (DNA): TGTGCCAGCAGCCAACAGGTTTCGCAGGAAAAACTGTTTTTT.

The count of this clonotype is one. The genes are TRBV20-1 and TRBJ2-3; TRBD2 agrees at 9 bases. CDR1 DFQATT and CDR2 SNEGSKA come from the germline V gene (reference sequence). V lost 3 bases and J lost 0; bases outside the gene matches: 4. The CDR3 has 15 amino acids. The CDR3 is CSASTSGFSTDTQYF. CDR3 nucleotide sequence: TGCAGTGCTAGTACTAGCGGGTTTAGCACAGATACGCAGTATTTT.

The rearrangement links TRBV29-1 to TRBJ2-1, with 10 nucleotides matching TRBD1. The junction had 14 bases not matched to a gene; V was cut back by 6 bases and J by 9 bases. The germline CDR1 and CDR2 sequences are SQVTM and ANQGSEA. This CDR3 is built from 15 residues. The CDR3 reads CSVVTGQGSEGEQFF. The CDR3 DNA reads TGCAGCGTCGTTACGGGACAGGGGTCTGAAGGTGAGCAGTTCTTC.

Remarks on this clonotype: The junction does not match germline at one end; this may be a read error. The chain combines TRBV20-1 with TRBJ1-1; D is uncertain. The CDR3 loop spans 9 amino acids. The germline V gene encodes CDR1 DFQATT and CDR2 SNEGSKA (reference sequence). The DNA of the CDR3 is TGCAGTGCGCCTTTTTTATCGGTCTTT. This encodes CSAPFLSVF.

This clonotype was seen more than once but under ten times. The chain joins TRBV5-1 to TRBJ2-7; possibly TRBD2 for D (5 bases). The V gene's germline CDR1 is SGHRS and CDR2 YFSETQ. This CDR3 contains 15 residues. Between the trimmed V and J ends, which lost 5 bases and 2 bases, there was a span of 17 bases. CDR3 loop: CASRLRDEETYEQYF. The CDR3 nucleotides are TGCGCCAGCAGACTCCGGGATGAGGAGACCTACGAGCAGTACTTC.

This chain links TRBV7-2 with TRBJ1-2; 9 bases fit TRBD1. The CDR3 is made up of 13 amino acids. Germline V gene sequence: CDR1 SGHTA, CDR2 FQGNSA. Trimming cost V 5 bases and J 6 bases; bases outside gene matches: 4. The CDR3 loop reads CASSRDRGNGYTF. CDR3 sequence (DNA): TGTGCCAGCAGCAGAGACAGGGGGAATGGCTACACCTTC.

This rearrangement joins TRBV2 to TRBJ2-7; D is ambiguous. Trimming left V 7 bases short and J 5 bases short, with 9 bases between. The CDR3 is 11 residues long. Germline CDR1 SNHLY, CDR2 FYNNEI. The CDR3 spells CASTYRDEQYF. The DNA for the CDR3 is TGTGCCAGCACCTATAGGGACGAGCAGTACTTC.

The J gene is TRBJ2-1, the V gene TRBV18; weak D call: TRBD2 (6 bases). The CDR3 extends over 13 amino acids. Germline V gene data show CDR1 as KGHSH and CDR2 as LQKENI. Written as DNA, the CDR3 is TGTGCGGCAAGGCGGGACCCTTACAATGAGCAGTTCTTC. This sequence encodes CAARRDPYNEQFF. Supplemented by reference TRBV18 and TRBJ2-1, the full variable domain reads NAGVMQNPRHLVRRRGQEARLRCSPMKGHSHVYWYRQLPEEGLKFMVYLQKENIIDESGMPKERFSAEFPKEGPSILRIQQVVRGDSAAYFCAARRDPYNEQFFGPGTRLTVL.

The rearrangement links TRBV7-9 to TRBJ1-1, with D possibly matching TRBD1 (6 bases). CDR1 SEHNR and CDR2 FQNEAQ come from the germline V gene (reference sequence). The CDR3 covers 13 residues. The ends were cut back, 7 bases at V and 5 bases at J, with 14 bases in the middle. CDR3 DNA: TGTGCCAGCACCTTTAACAGGGAAACTGAAGCTTTCTTT. It encodes CASTFNRETEAFF.

The rearrangement links TRBV9 to TRBJ2-2; D remains ambiguous. Germline CDR1 reads SGDLS; CDR2 reads YYNGEE. The CDR3 has 17 residues. With 0 bases removed from V and 3 bases from J, the gap between germline ends came to 15 bases. The CDR3 protein is CASSVVSYPWHTGELFF. Written as DNA, the CDR3 is TGTGCCAGCAGCGTAGTGTCCTACCCATGGCACACCGGGGAGCTGTTTTTT. Full variable domain (rest looked up from reference TRBV9 and TRBJ2-2): DSGVTQTPKHLITATGQRVTLRCSPRSGDLSVYWYQQSLDQGLQFLIQYYNGEERAKGNILERFSAQQFPDLHSELNLSSLELGDSALYFCASSVVSYPWHTGELFFGEGSRLTVL.

This clonotype was seen a few times. The chain couples TRBV2 to TRBJ2-3; TRBD1 matches 9 bases. The CDR3 sequence is 13 residues long. The V and J ends lost 6 bases and 2 bases, in that order; junction bases with no gene match: 0. Germline-derived CDR1 and CDR2 are SNHLY and FYNNEI. The CDR3 is CASRQGATDTQYF. CDR3 nucleotides: TGTGCCAGCAGACAGGGGGCCACAGATACGCAGTATTTT.